This TCR beta chain was sequenced during a study of OX40 agonist ivuxolimab in advanced cancers. Study-wide context: Past anti-PD-1, anti-PD-L1 or anti-CTLA-4 therapy was accepted, and 30% to 50% had received some.

Looked up from germline, CDR1 is SGHNT and CDR2 is YYREEE (reference sequence). Deletions cut 5 bases from V and 2 bases from J, with 20 bases between. The CDR3 sequence is 16 residues long. General observations from the study: Among expanded peripheral T cells, antigen specificity went undetermined.

Sequenced by immunoSEQ multiplex PCR; TCRdb stores in-frame clones only, minus some. The table has 80,000 to 100,000 clones, around nine tenths seen once. With respect to this clone: The antigen is unknown.

The receptor comes from an adult with an advanced solid tumor such as melanoma, head and neck, liver or kidney cancer. V is TRBV5-4 and J is TRBJ2-7; tentatively, D is TRBD1 (6 bases). Sample: CD4+ or CD8+ T cells sorted from blood, taken in a trial of the OX40 agonist ivuxolimab. This CDR3 reads CASRSGSGGHAYEQYF. CDR3 sequence (DNA): TGTGCCAGCAGATCAGGGAGTGGGGGCCACGCCTACGAGCAGTACTTC. Combining the CDR3 with reference TRBV5-4 and TRBJ2-7 gives the whole variable domain ETGVTQSPTHLIKTRGQQVTLRCSSQSGHNTVSWYQQALGQGPQFIFQYYREEENGRGNFPPRFSGLQFPNYSSELNVNALELDDSALYLCASRSGSGGHAYEQYFGPGTRLTVT.